This section outlines one T cell receptor (beta chain) sequence together with its context. Antigen unknown. Separate from the roughly 670-subject first cohort, the roughly 130-subject validation cohort was the one that the donors belonged to. The record originates from a study of cytomegalovirus exposure and HLA in healthy donors. Regarding the study as a whole: Most TCRs appeared rarely, but some public TCRs recurred in many donors. In the 95 to 150 validation repertoires, 94% of cluster scores exceeded 0, per a later analysis. The classifier reportedly diagnosed cytomegalovirus status with high sensitivity and specificity.

This table comes from immunoSEQ multiplex PCR, and its TCRdb copy is limited to in-frame clones, with some not included. The table includes fewer than 90,000 clones, less than 90% detected once. This CDR3 contains 16 residues. V was trimmed by 0 bases and J by 7 bases, leaving 13 bases between them. Germline-derived CDR1 and CDR2 are MNHEY and SVGAGI. The chain combines TRBV6-5 with TRBJ1-6; TRBD1 is a possible D gene (6 bases). The TCR comes from a woman younger than 35 in good health and CMV-seropositive. Sequenced: PBMCs. The CDR3 DNA follows: TGTGCCAGCAGTTACTCCAGGGGCGCTGGGAATTCACCCCTCCACTTT. It encodes CASSYSRGAGNSPLHF.